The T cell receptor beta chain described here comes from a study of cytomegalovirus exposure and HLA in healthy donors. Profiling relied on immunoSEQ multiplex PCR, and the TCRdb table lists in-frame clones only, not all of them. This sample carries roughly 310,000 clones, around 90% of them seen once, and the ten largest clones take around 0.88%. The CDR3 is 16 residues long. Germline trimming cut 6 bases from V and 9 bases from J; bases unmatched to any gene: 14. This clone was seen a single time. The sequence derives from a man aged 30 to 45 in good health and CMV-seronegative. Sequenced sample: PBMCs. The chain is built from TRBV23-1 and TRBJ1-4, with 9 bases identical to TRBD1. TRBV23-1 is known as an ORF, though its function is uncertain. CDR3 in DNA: TGCGCCAGCAGCCCCCTCTGGGACAGGGTTACTCAAAAACTGTTTTTT. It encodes CASSPLWDRVTQKLFF.